The 25 T cell receptor beta chains below all came from one sample that was sequenced in a study of blood T cell repertoires in COVID-19. The repertoire was sequenced with immunoSEQ multiplex PCR; TCRdb's copy has only in-frame clones and lacks some. The top ten hold under 2% of the sample, which has around 94,000 clones, around nine tenths seen once. The sample consisted of peripheral blood. The receptors were gathered from a woman between 45 and 65 years old with COVID-19, enrolled during active disease.

The V gene is TRBV27, the J gene TRBJ1-6; no definite D call. The germline CDR1 and CDR2 sequences are MNHEY and SMNVEV (reference sequence). The CDR3 extends over 13 amino acids. Trimming removed 6 bases from V and 10 bases from J, with 13 bases in between. CDR3 sequence (DNA): TGTGCCAGCAGCCTAGCAATTCTCTCACCCCTCCACTTT. The encoded protein is CASSLAILSPLHF.

This rearrangement joins TRBV19 to TRBJ1-6; TRBD1 matches at 7 bases. The CDR3 extends over 14 amino acids. The germline CDR1 and CDR2 sequences are LNHDA and SQIVND (reference sequence). Trimming removed 8 bases from V and 3 bases from J; junction bases left unmatched: 4. This CDR3 is CASHPGGYNSPLHF. In DNA form, the CDR3 reads TGTGCCAGTCACCCAGGGGGCTATAATTCACCCCTCCACTTT. The full variable domain, rest sourced from reference TRBV19 and TRBJ1-6, is DGGITQSPKYLFRKEGQNVTLSCEQNLNHDAMYWYRQDPGQGLRLIYYSQIVNDFQKGDIAEGYSVSREKKESFPLTVTSAQKNPTAFYLCASHPGGYNSPLHFGNGTRLTVT.

The chain links TRBV4-3 to TRBJ1-6; weak D call: TRBD1 (5 bases). From germline, CDR1 is LGHNA and CDR2 YSLEER. V was shortened by 3 bases and J by 10 bases, with 7 bases between the two germline ends. The CDR3 contains 12 residues. This CDR3 reads CASSQGGSPLHF. DNA of the CDR3: TGCGCCAGCAGCCAGGGGGGGTCACCCCTCCACTTT.

The J gene is TRBJ1-2, the V gene TRBV5-1, with D possibly TRBD1 on 6 matching bases. The V end lost 5 bases, the J end lost 4 bases, and 12 bases lay between the germline ends. The CDR3 contains 13 residues. Germline-derived CDR1 and CDR2 are SGHRS and YFSETQ. The CDR3 loop reads CASSLRDIYGYTF. In DNA form, the CDR3 reads TGCGCCAGCAGTCTCCGGGACATCTATGGCTACACCTTC.

The chain combines TRBV19 with TRBJ1-2; D is uncertain. The CDR3 consists of 13 residues. Trimming took off 7 bases at V and 1 base at J, with 10 bases between the two ends. Germline V gene data show CDR1 as LNHDA and CDR2 as SQIVND (reference sequence). The CDR3 reads CASTIAGNYGYTF. CDR3 nucleotides: TGTGCCAGTACCATCGCCGGTAACTATGGCTACACCTTC.

V and J are TRBV6-5 and TRBJ2-7, with TRBD2 as a possible D gene (7 bases). Germline CDR1 MNHEY, CDR2 SVGAGI. Trimming removed 1 base from V and 2 bases from J, with 12 bases in between. CDR3 length equals 15 residues. CDR3 nucleotide sequence: TGTGCCAGCAGTTACTACCGGGGGGCCCCCTACGAGCAGTACTTC. Encoded protein: CASSYYRGAPYEQYF.

The CDR3, as DNA: TGTGCCAGCTCACCTTCATACGGGACAGACAATCAGCCCCAGCATTTT. As protein: CASSPSYGTDNQPQHF. The chain uses TRBV18 and TRBJ1-5; 7 nucleotides agree with TRBD1. V shed 3 bases, J shed 3 bases, and the junction held 8 bases outside the gene matches. Germline values: CDR1 KGHSH, CDR2 LQKENI. The CDR3 consists of 16 residues.

This rearrangement joins TRBV6-5 to TRBJ2-2; possibly TRBD2 for D (6 bases). The CDR3 is 13 residues long. Germline lookup yields CDR1 MNHEY and CDR2 SVGAGI. The V end was cut by 4 bases, the J end by 4 bases, with 7 bases between. CDR3 region: CASSFGGTGELFF. CDR3 coding DNA: TGTGCCAGCAGTTTCGGGGGCACCGGGGAGCTGTTTTTT.

The gene calls are TRBV24-1 and TRBJ1-2; TRBD1 agrees at 10 bases. V dropped 3 bases and J dropped 6; count of bases not matched to a gene: 3. The CDR3 runs 14 residues. In germline, CDR1 is KGHDR, CDR2 SFDVKD. CDR3 sequence reads: CATSDRDRGDGYTF. Here the CDR3 DNA reads TGTGCCACCAGTGATAGGGACAGGGGTGATGGCTACACCTTC.

This clone was seen once. The V and J genes are TRBV27 and TRBJ2-7; 11 bases map to TRBD1. CDR1 and CDR2 (germline): MNHEY, SMNVEV (reference sequence). The length of the CDR3 is 14 residues. Trimming took 5 bases from V and 2 from J; bases not matched to a gene: 2. The CDR3 sequence is CASSGDRGTYEQYF. The CDR3 region has the DNA TGTGCCAGCAGTGGGGACAGGGGGACCTACGAGCAGTACTTC.

The table lists this clone with a count of one. V and J are TRBV30 and TRBJ1-3, with 9 nucleotides matching TRBD1. Trimming removed 2 bases from V and 2 bases from J; junction bases left unmatched: 10. The germline V gene has CDR1 GTSNPN and CDR2 SVGIG (reference sequence). The CDR3 contains 17 residues. The CDR3: CAWSSRGQGSPGNTIYF. CDR3 sequence (DNA): TGTGCCTGGAGTTCACGGGGACAGGGATCGCCTGGAAACACCATATATTTT.

This chain uses TRBV5-6 with TRBJ2-3, with D maybe TRBD2 (7 bases). Per the germline V gene, CDR1 is SGHDT and CDR2 is YYEEEE. Deletions cut 4 bases from V and 13 bases from J, with 19 bases between. The CDR3 spans 13 residues. The CDR3 sequence is CASSPPLRGGEYF. As DNA, the CDR3 is TGTGCCAGCAGCCCGCCCCTGAGGGGGGGTGAGTATTTT.

The CDR3 region is CASSTRTENSPLHF. For the CDR3, the DNA is TGTGCCAGCAGCACCCGGACAGAAAATTCACCCCTCCACTTT. The chain combines TRBV9 with TRBJ1-6, with D tentatively TRBD1 (6 bases). Germline V gene lookup returns CDR1 SGDLS and CDR2 YYNGEE. The CDR3 spans 14 residues. V shed 4 bases and J shed 7 bases, with 12 bases lying between them.

The chain links TRBV6-5 to TRBJ1-5, with TRBD1 as a possible D gene (5 bases). The CDR3 consists of 11 residues. From germline, CDR1 is MNHEY and CDR2 SVGAGI. V was pared by 4 bases and J by 14 bases, with 12 bases between. The CDR3: CASSSGLQEHF. As DNA, the CDR3 is TGTGCCAGCAGTTCGGGACTTCAAGAGCATTTT.

This chain connects TRBV19 to TRBJ1-1; 7 nucleotides align to TRBD1. This CDR3 has 15 amino acids. Germline values: CDR1 LNHDA, CDR2 SQIVND (reference sequence). The ends lost 3 bases at V and 1 base at J; junction bases unmatched: 5. DNA for the CDR3: TGTGCCAGTAGTATCCGACAGGGAACGAACACTGAAGCTTTCTTT. It yields the protein CASSIRQGTNTEAFF.

The V call is TRBV28, the J call TRBJ1-3; 7 bases are shared with TRBD1. This CDR3 has 15 amino acids. Per germline, CDR1 MDHEN and CDR2 SYDVKM. The junction had 10 bases not matched to a gene; V was cut back by 7 bases and J by 4 bases. In DNA, the CDR3 is TGTGCCAGCATGCGCGACAGGGTGGACGGAAACACCATATATTTT. This encodes CASMRDRVDGNTIYF.

V and J are TRBV15 and TRBJ2-7; 7 bases match TRBD1. From germline, CDR1 is LNHNV and CDR2 YYDKDF (reference sequence). There are 15 residues in the CDR3. The trim removed 0 bases at V and 2 bases at J, leaving 4 bases unmatched. CDR3 protein: CATSRDRGTAYEQYV. The CDR3 DNA is TGTGCCACCAGCAGAGACAGAGGGACAGCCTACGAGCAGTACGTC.

This clone was seen only once. The chain couples TRBV10-3 to TRBJ1-1; 7 positions agree with TRBD1. In germline, CDR1 is ENHRY, CDR2 SYGVKD. Unmatched junction bases numbered 7, after V lost 4 bases and J lost 2 bases. The length of the CDR3 is 15 residues. CDR3: CAISVPGTVNTEAFF. CDR3 bases: TGTGCCATCAGTGTCCCGGGGACAGTTAACACTGAAGCTTTCTTT.

The chain uses TRBV12-3 or TRBV12-4 and TRBJ2-1; D is unclear. The V gene lost 2 bases and the J gene lost 8 bases, with 4 bases spanning the gap. The CDR3 has 11 residues. The CDR3 loop reads CASSLSHEQFF. The CDR3, as DNA: TGTGCCAGCAGTTTAAGCCATGAGCAGTTCTTC.

CDR3 DNA: TGTGCCAGCAGCGGGGGTACTGGGAATTCACCCCTCCACTTT. Its translation: CASSGGTGNSPLHF. V gene TRBV28 combines with J gene TRBJ1-6; D perhaps matches TRBD1 (5 bases). V was clipped by 6 bases and J by 7 bases, with 13 bases between them. The CDR3 has 14 amino acids. Germline CDR1 reads MDHEN; CDR2 reads SYDVKM. Based on the CDR3 plus reference TRBV28 and TRBJ1-6, the full variable domain is DVKVTQSSRYLVKRTGEKVFLECVQDMDHENMFWYRQDPGLGLRLIYFSYDVKMKEKGDIPEGYSVSREKKERFSLILESASTNQTSMYLCASSGGTGNSPLHFGNGTRLTVT.

The V call is TRBV23-1, the J call TRBJ1-2; possible D gene TRBD1, 6 bases. TRBV23-1 carries the ORF label, with uncertain function. The CDR3 has 13 residues. The V gene lost 8 bases and the J gene lost 5 bases, with 15 bases spanning the gap. The CDR3 sequence is CASREGGGYGYTF. As DNA, the CDR3 is TGCGCCAGCCGGGAGGGAGGGGGTTATGGCTACACCTTC.

The genes are TRBV11-2 and TRBJ1-2; D might be TRBD1 (6 bases). V was trimmed by 3 bases and J by 8 bases, leaving 13 bases between them. This CDR3 has 13 residues. From germline, CDR1 is SGHAT and CDR2 FQNNGV. CDR3 in amino acids: CASSFRQVYGYTF. In DNA form, the CDR3 reads TGTGCCAGCAGCTTCCGACAGGTTTACGGCTACACCTTC.

CDR3 sequence (DNA): TGTGCCATCAGTGACATGGGAGACGAGCAGTACGTC. It yields the protein CAISDMGDEQYV. The chain links TRBV10-3 to TRBJ2-7; TRBD2 might be the D (5 bases). Germline V CDR1 and CDR2: ENHRY, SYGVKD. Trimming stripped 3 bases from V and 5 bases from J, with 8 bases between. The CDR3 loop spans 12 amino acids.

This clone was counted a few times. V is TRBV19 and J is TRBJ1-2; a weak D match, TRBD1 (6 bases). CDR1 and CDR2 (germline): LNHDA, SQIVND (reference sequence). The V end was cut by 6 bases, the J end by 4 bases, with 15 bases between. This CDR3 has 14 residues. CDR3 in amino acids: CASRMTGSTYGYTF. The DNA for the CDR3 is TGTGCCAGTAGGATGACAGGATCTACCTATGGCTACACCTTC.

The chain has TRBV7-2 and TRBJ2-3; D possibly corresponds to TRBD1 (6 bases). The germline V gene encodes CDR1 SGHTA and CDR2 FQGNSA. Trimming pared 1 base from V and 5 bases from J, leaving 13 bases between. The CDR3 consists of 15 residues. CDR3 protein: CASSLGGPRGDTQYF. The CDR3 DNA reads TGTGCCAGCAGCTTAGGCGGGCCCAGGGGAGATACGCAGTATTTT.